Listed below are T cell receptor beta chains from one sample, sequenced in a study of cytomegalovirus exposure and HLA in healthy donors. The table came from immunoSEQ multiplex PCR; TCRdb's copy has only in-frame clones and leaves some out. The data show about 70,000 clones, 80% to 90% seen once. The sequenced material came from PBMCs. The source is a young woman in good health and CMV-seronegative. The CDR3 runs from the conserved cysteine through the conserved F or W. D genes are given only for firm matches. Where a row states a size, it is once, few, many or the class of an expanded clone; other rows omit it.

j_gene,abundance,v_gene,d_gene,CDR3nt,CDR3aa
TRBJ2-6,few,TRBV5-6,TRBD2,TGTGCCAGCAGCTTGGCGAGCGGGAGGTCTGGGGCCAACGTCCTGACTTTC,CASSLASGRSGANVLTF
TRBJ2-7,NA,TRBV30,TRBD1,TGTGCCTGGAGTGTACCGGGACAGGCCTCCTACGGGCAGTACTTC,CAWSVPGQASYGQYF
TRBJ2-7,NA,TRBV27,TRBD1,TGTGCCAGCAGTTCGGACAGGGGGCTGGGGGAGCAGTACTTC,CASSSDRGLGEQYF
TRBJ1-2,NA,TRBV5-6,NA,TGTGCCAGCAGCCCTACCCAGGGGTATGGCTACACCTTC,CASSPTQGYGYTF
TRBJ2-1,once,TRBV27,TRBD2,TGTGCCAGCAGTTTTAGGGGGGGATCTTTCGGGAGGGCCATCTACAATGAGCAGTTCTTC,CASSFRGGSFGRAIYNEQFF
TRBJ1-6,NA,TRBV7-9,TRBD1,TGTTCCAGCAGCTGGACAGGGGGGAGCTCCTATAATTCACCCCTCCACTTT,CSSSWTGGSSYNSPLHF
TRBJ1-1,few,TRBV6-6,NA,TGTGCCAGCAGTTACGGGGCAGGCACTGAAGCTTTCTTT,CASSYGAGTEAFF
TRBJ2-3,NA,TRBV4-3,NA,TGCGCCAGCAGCCAAGGTCTCCAGGGCACAGATACGCAGTATTTT,CASSQGLQGTDTQYF
TRBJ1-2,NA,TRBV14,NA,TGTGCCAGCAGCCAAGGCGGTGGTGGCAACCATGGCTACACCTTC,CASSQGGGGNHGYTF
TRBJ2-7,NA,TRBV4-1,TRBD1,TGCGCCAGCAGCCTTCAGGGGGCCTACGAGCAGTACTTC,CASSLQGAYEQYF
TRBJ2-7,NA,TRBV11-3,NA,TGTGCCAGCAGTCCCGAAGCAGGGCCCTACGAGCAGTACTTC,CASSPEAGPYEQYF
TRBJ2-3,NA,TRBV5-4,NA,TGTGCCAGCAGCTTGGATTGGGAGTCAGATACGCAGTATTTT,CASSLDWESDTQYF
TRBJ2-3,NA,TRBV27,TRBD2,TGTGCCAGCAGTTTCACTAGCGGGATGGCCCCAGATACGCAGTATTTT,CASSFTSGMAPDTQYF
TRBJ1-2,NA,TRBV6-1,TRBD1,TGTGCCAGCAGTGCCCGTCGGACAGGGCGGTGGAACTATGGCTACACCTTC,CASSARRTGRWNYGYTF
TRBJ2-5,once,TRBV5-1,TRBD1,TGCGCCAGCAGCTGGACAGGGGAAGAGACCCAGTACTTC,CASSWTGEETQYF
TRBJ2-1,NA,TRBV11-3,NA,TGTGCCAGCAGCTCCGCAGGGCTAAACAATGAGCAGTTCTTC,CASSSAGLNNEQFF
TRBJ1-1,NA,TRBV5-1,NA,TGCGCCAGCAGCCCCTGGGGGGGAGGCACTGAAGCTTTCTTT,CASSPWGGGTEAFF
TRBJ2-7,NA,TRBV7-6,TRBD2,TGTGCCAGCAGCCCCACTAACCGACTAGCGGGAAGCGAGCAGTACTTC,CASSPTNRLAGSEQYF
TRBJ1-1,NA,TRBV28,TRBD1,TGTGCCAGCACCTTATCCGGGACAGCTGCTTTCTTT,CASTLSGTAAFF
TRBJ2-2,NA,TRBV2,NA,TGTGCCAGCAGCCCCTTTACTAGCTCCACCGGGGAGCTGTTTTTT,CASSPFTSSTGELFF
TRBJ2-3,NA,TRBV10-1,TRBD2,TGCGCCAGCATACGGAGCGGGAGGGTAAGCACAGATACGCAGTATTTT,CASIRSGRVSTDTQYF